A selection of T cell receptor beta chains follows, all from one sample in a study of human T cells and chemical hapten exposure. TCRdb reprocessed the RACE reads with MiXCR, giving one entry per CDR3 protein. The sample yields over 100,000 distinct CDR3 sequences, about 8.2% seen once. Input material: whole blood. The receptor set was obtained from a male donor in good health. Some clones in this sample may be carry-over from other donors' samples. Both conserved end residues are part of each CDR3. A D gene is named only where the DNA matches it firmly. Some rows mark clone size as missing; the rest say once, few, many or name a class of expanded clone.

J: TRBJ2-7; D: TRBD1; size: once; V: TRBV27; DNA: TGTGTCAGCAGTATAGGGACAGGTTACGAGCAGTACTTC; CDR3: CVSSIGTGYEQYF
J: TRBJ2-7; D: .; size: many; V: TRBV11-2; DNA: TGTGCCAGCAGCTTAGATGGTCGGCAGGGCGCATACTACGAGCAGTACTTC; CDR3: CASSLDGRQGAYYEQYF
J: TRBJ2-5; D: TRBD2; size: .; V: TRBV11-2; DNA: TGTGCCAGCAGCTCCAGGACTAGCGCGGGCCAAGAGACCCAGTACTTC; CDR3: CASSSRTSAGQETQYF
J: TRBJ1-2; D: .; size: .; V: TRBV29-1; DNA: TGCAGCGTTGTAGCAGGGGCGATCTCGTATGGCTACACCTTC; CDR3: CSVVAGAISYGYTF
J: TRBJ1-1; D: .; size: few; V: TRBV10-1; DNA: TGCGCCAGCAGTGAGGGGTTGCCTGGTAGGACTTTCTTT; CDR3: CASSEGLPGRTFF
J: TRBJ2-4; D: TRBD2; size: .; V: TRBV6-2/TRBV6-3; DNA: TGTGCCAGCAGTTACTCGCGGGGGACTAGCTCGACCAAAAACATTCAGTACTTC; CDR3: CASSYSRGTSSTKNIQYF
J: TRBJ1-3; D: .; size: many; V: TRBV12-3/TRBV12-4; DNA: TGTGCCAGCAGTCCGATCTCTGGAAACACCATATATTTT; CDR3: CASSPISGNTIYF
J: TRBJ1-5; D: .; size: many; V: TRBV29-1; DNA: TGCAGCGTTGCCCCAGGGGTAAATCAGCCCCAGCATTTT; CDR3: CSVAPGVNQPQHF
J: TRBJ2-7; D: TRBD2; size: few; V: TRBV7-2; DNA: TGTGCCAGCAGCCCGGGACTAGCGGAACCCCCCTACGAGCAGTACTTC; CDR3: CASSPGLAEPPYEQYF
J: TRBJ2-1; D: TRBD2; size: many; V: TRBV12-3/TRBV12-4; DNA: TGTGCCAGCAGCGGGACTAGCGGTACAGGCTCCTACAATGAGCAGTTCTTC; CDR3: CASSGTSGTGSYNEQFF
J: TRBJ1-6; D: TRBD1; size: many; V: TRBV12-3/TRBV12-4; DNA: TGTGCCAGCAGGCGCGGACAGGGAAATAATTCACCCCTCCACTTT; CDR3: CASRRGQGNNSPLHF
J: TRBJ2-7; D: TRBD2; size: .; V: TRBV7-6; DNA: TGTGCCAGCAGCTTAGAGCGGGAGCCCCCGGGCTACGAGCAGTACTTC; CDR3: CASSLEREPPGYEQYF
J: TRBJ1-6; D: .; size: few; V: TRBV5-1; DNA: TGCGCCAGCAGCAGACATGATTCACCCCTCCACTTT; CDR3: CASSRHDSPLHF
J: TRBJ1-2; D: .; size: many; V: TRBV7-8; DNA: TGTGCCAGCAGCTTAAGGGCAGGCTATGGCTACACCTTC; CDR3: CASSLRAGYGYTF
J: TRBJ2-3; D: TRBD2; size: few; V: TRBV5-6; DNA: TGTGCCAGCAGCCGACTAGCGGATAGCACAGATACGCAGTATTTT; CDR3: CASSRLADSTDTQYF
J: TRBJ1-2; D: .; size: .; V: TRBV25-1; DNA: TGTGCCAGCAGTGAGTGGACGGTCGGAGGCTACACCTTC; CDR3: CASSEWTVGGYTF